This T cell receptor (beta chain) was recovered during a study of T cell repertoires in ileal Crohn's disease. Study-level points and caveats: High-frequency clones were more common in sorted CD8 than CD4 cells.

The CDR3 totals 15 residues. The V end was cut by 6 bases, the J end by 0 bases, with 15 bases between. The germline CDR1 and CDR2 sequences are LNHDA and SQIVND (reference sequence). Some clones are missing from TCRdb's copy, which holds only in-frame ones; the method was immunoSEQ multiplex PCR. The table has approximately 16,000 clones, about 92% seen once. Indicated time point: inflamed ileum from the surgical specimen. Note on this clone: The target antigen is unknown.

This TCR was recovered from an adult with Crohn's disease. The chain couples TRBV19 to TRBJ2-7; a possible D gene is TRBD1 (6 bases). Sequenced material: ileal tissue. The CDR3 sequence: CASRNDGQRSYEQYF. Here the CDR3 DNA reads TGTGCCAGTAGGAACGACGGACAGCGCTCCTACGAGCAGTACTTC.